This TCR beta chain was obtained from a study of long-term antiretroviral therapy in people with HIV (dated by TCRdb to 2022 to 2024). For the wider study: The earliest samples were collected roughly a decade before the 2015 WHO recommendation for immediate ART, at a time when ART was usually postponed until CD4 counts fell. Whether ART initiation and durable HIV suppression were associated with changes in peripheral blood TRB repertoire composition and diversity was tested in a retrospective serial study. A total of roughly 180 cryopreserved PBMC samples were contributed to the cohort by 30 adults with confirmed HIV infection, with samples collected serially over a mean of 6 years (range 1-12). Test extractions of a monoclonal T-cell line alongside approximately 34 polyclonal samples showed no cross-contamination during QIAcube processing. Of the approximately 30 participants with HIV, ten to eleven were female. What the authors observed across the whole study: Inferences about post-ART repertoire changes are limited because no data were available on ART adherence, viral resistance or therapy changes. The samples span the years 2004 to 2017, and the ART regimens used may be less effective than current regimens. ART initiation was associated with a significant increase in TRB diversity, but diversity stayed significantly below transplant donor controls even after long-term ART. Expanded TRB clones identified before ART initiation dominated the repertoire at all time points, although this dominance fluctuated and declined in many PLHIV after ART. HIV repertoires had narrower CDR3 length ranges than controls, and the network structure suggested an antigen-experienced repertoire that shifted only slightly toward naive after ART. Because pre-ART samples had limited cell numbers, unsorted PBMC were profiled rather than sorted CD4+ and CD8+ T cells. Owing to limited PBMC availability, only the TCR beta chain was sequenced, without alpha chain pairing.

Sequencing of the TRB variable region was done with the immunoSEQ hsTCRB v3.0 assay at survey level resolution. The targeted TRB sequencing depth was about 40,000-50,000 T-cell genomes per sample. An Illumina MiSeq with a v3 150-cycle kit was used to sequence the pooled TRB libraries. Per the source publication's procedure: Repertoire analysis ran in R within a reproducible Nextflow workflow covering QC, data transformation and analysis. LymphoSeq2, an R package for exploring AIRR-Seq data, was used to implement custom analyses. A few samples yielding fewer than 5000 total TRB sequences were excluded, leaving over 150 analyzed HIV repertoires. Among the approximately 180 HIV repertoires that were kept, roughly 59 were collected before ART initiation and more than 120 were collected after ART initiation. Repertoires were downsampled to 5000 TRB nucleotide sequences, and summary statistics were averaged over 100 downsampling iterations. The analysis kept only TRB sequences whose CDR3 regions were at least seven amino acids long. Diversity was measured with a Shannon entropy-derived clonality score and the Gini coefficient. In repertoire networks, the top 5000 CDR3 amino acid sequences were linked whenever an edit distance of one separated two sequences. For TRB CDR3 amino acid sequences, antigen specificity groups and MHC restriction were predicted with GLIPH2. CDR3 amino acid sequences were matched against VDJdb and McPAS-TCR to flag known CMV, EBV, HIV or tissue antigen associations. Pre-ART, post-ART and control groups were compared with Wilcoxon signed-rank tests and Holm-Bonferroni correction. In its TCRdb copy, this immuneACCESS table keeps in-frame sequences only and misses some clones. Where compared with another copy, unresolved V genes explain less than half of these, and the others have no known cause. From that table come the V and J calls and clone size; the DNA was used to work out D and trimming. This sample is represented by roughly 15,000 clones; roughly 80% of them were singletons. The ten largest clonotypes hold more than 15% of the sample.

Taken from the germline V gene, the CDR1 and CDR2 loops are MDHEN and SYDVKM. Relative to germline, V is missing 5 bases and J is missing 1 base, with 5 bases of the junction outside any gene match. The CDR3 measures 15 amino acids from cysteine to phenylalanine. The sequence is cut down to CDR3 DNA, 45 bases in frame from base 1. Inclusion was restricted to participants for whom at least one PBMC sample before ART initiation and at least two post-ART samples were available. Treatment was received in the United States of America by all participants with HIV. Cryopreserved samples of roughly 0.95-10 million PBMC were thawed and washed before DNA extraction. At the time of the earliest PBMC sample, participants with HIV were aged between roughly 20 and 55 years. PBMC samples were contributed by each participant from 1-4 timepoints before ART initiation and 2-8 timepoints after ART initiation, with a median of 7 samples. Serial HIV viral load, CD4+ T-cell count, ART history and demographic data were obtained for every participant. Using a Qiagen kit on a QIAcube, genomic DNA was extracted from unsorted PBMC, with samples processed in batches of 12.

As regards this clone: No cognate antigen has been identified for it. Base qualities are not at hand, and no much larger clone is one base apart.

The receptor chain draws on TRBV28 and TRBJ1-1, with TRBD1 identical over 9 junction bases. The source is a woman aged 40 to 50 with HIV. Here the sequenced sample was unsorted PBMCs, taken 1.8 years before starting antiretroviral therapy. The nucleotides are TGTGCCAGCAGTACTGGGGGACAGGGGAACACTGAAGCTTTCTTT. Its amino acids are CASSTGGQGNTEAFF.